This T cell receptor (beta chain) was identified during a study of immune characterization of retroperitoneal liposarcoma. MiXCR was run by TCRdb on the PCR reads, yielding one entry per CDR3 protein. The sample shows roughly 10,000 distinct CDR3 sequences, approximately 30% of them seen only once. This CDR3 comprises 15 residues. Germline values: CDR1 SGHNT, CDR2 YENEEA. A remark on this clonotype: A much larger clone is a single base away; this may be a read error.

This receptor was obtained from a male donor with retroperitoneal liposarcoma. This chain connects TRBV11-3 to TRBJ2-2; no definite D call. Sequenced: tumor tissue. The CDR3 is CASSLGNALTEELFF. The CDR3 DNA sequence: TGTGCCAGCAGCTTAGGGAATGCCTTGACCGAGGAGCTGTTTTTT.